The 22 T cell receptor beta chains given below trace back to one sample, sequenced in a study of human T cells and chemical hapten exposure. Time point here: pre-sensitization, week 0. Treatment of the sample: therapeutic diphenylcyclopropenone sensitization with weekly scalp DPC. One entry per CDR3 protein, called by TCRdb with MiXCR from the RACE reads. The sample lists some 110,000 distinct CDR3 sequences, 9% to 15% seen once, with 1.6% in the top ten. The material sequenced was whole blood, taken in connection with sensitization to the hapten diphenylcyclopropenone (DPC). The receptors were sampled from a woman between 45 and 60 years old with alopecia areata. Some clones in this sample may be carry-over from other donors' samples.

This clonotype occurred a few times. This sequence joins TRBV6-5 and TRBJ2-1, with TRBD2 identical over 12 bases. The CDR3 is 16 residues long. V gave up 6 bases and J gave up 3 bases; unmatched junction bases: 6. CDR1 is MNHEY, CDR2 SVGAGI, per germline. As DNA, the CDR3 is TGTGCCAGCAGGCGACTAGCGGGAGTGATCTACAATGAGCAGTTCTTC. Protein sequence: CASRRLAGVIYNEQFF.

The CDR3 sequence is CASSFGGPQAFF. The CDR3 DNA is TGTGCCAGCAGCTTTGGAGGCCCTCAAGCTTTCTTT. The J gene is TRBJ1-1, the V gene TRBV7-9, with unresolved D. V shed 3 bases and J shed 9 bases, with 11 bases lying between them. This CDR3 comprises 12 residues. The germline V gene encodes CDR1 SEHNR and CDR2 FQNEAQ (reference sequence).

The chain has TRBV4-1 and TRBJ1-5; a weak D match, TRBD1 (5 bases). CDR3 length equals 14 residues. The germline V gene encodes CDR1 MGHRA and CDR2 YSYEKL. V gave up 0 bases and J gave up 5 bases, with 8 bases separating them. The CDR3 region has the DNA TGCGCCAGCAGCCAAGACCAAGGGGATCAGCCCCAGCATTTT. This encodes CASSQDQGDQPQHF.

J is TRBJ2-5 and V is TRBV20-1; weak D call: TRBD1 (5 bases). Germline V gene data show CDR1 as DFQATT and CDR2 as SNEGSKA (reference sequence). The CDR3 has 13 amino acids. Trimming pared 6 bases from V and 7 bases from J, leaving 18 bases between. The CDR3 coding sequence is TGCAGTGCCGAAGGGGTCTCTTCGAGGACCCAGTACTTC. Its translation: CSAEGVSSRTQYF.

The V call is TRBV13, the J call TRBJ2-5; D remains ambiguous. Trimming took 6 bases from V and 5 from J, leaving 13 bases between them. Germline V gives CDR1 PRHDT, CDR2 FYEKMQ (reference sequence). The length of the CDR3 is 13 residues. As DNA, the CDR3 is TGTGCCAGCAGTTTTACCCACCGGGAGACCCAGTACTTC. This codes for CASSFTHRETQYF.

About this clonotype: Possible read error: a much larger clone is one base away. This chain uses TRBV27 with TRBJ2-3; D possibly corresponds to TRBD2 (6 bases). V shed 6 bases and J shed 4 bases, with 14 bases lying between them. This CDR3 is 14 amino acids long. The germline CDR1 and CDR2 sequences are MNHEY and SMNVEV (reference sequence). The CDR3 sequence: CASRVLTSSDTQYF. In nucleotides, the CDR3 is TGTGCCAGCAGGGTCCTCACTAGCTCAGATACGCAGTATTTT.

Turning to this clonotype: The CDR3 end shows no conserved phenylalanine or tryptophan, and so a read error is likely. The chain joins TRBV5-1 to TRBJ2-7; D might be TRBD2 (5 bases). This CDR3 comprises 12 residues. Trimming took off 4 bases at V and 2 bases at J, with 7 bases between the two ends. CDR1 is SGHRS and CDR2 is YFSETQ in the germline V gene. The CDR3 protein is CASSPGTYEQYY. The CDR3 DNA sequence: TGCGCCAGCAGCCCCGGGACCTACGAGCAGTACTAC.

A few counts support this clonotype. The chain links TRBV12-3 or TRBV12-4 to TRBJ2-3; 9 positions match TRBD1. The CDR3 length is 15 residues. Losses at the gene ends were 7 bases for V and 4 bases for J; bases not matched to a gene: 9. In nucleotides, the CDR3 is TGTGCCAGCACCCAAGGACAGGGGACCTCAGATACGCAGTATTTT. Protein sequence: CASTQGQGTSDTQYF.

V gene TRBV7-8 combines with J gene TRBJ1-3, with D perhaps TRBD1 (6 bases). The CDR3 has 17 amino acids. Germline loops: CDR1 SGHVS, CDR2 FQNEAQ. The V and J ends lost 5 bases and 0 bases respectively, with 17 bases between them. The CDR3, as DNA: TGTGCCAGCAGCGGGGGGCAGGCCCGAATCTCTGGAAACACCATATATTTT. It yields the protein CASSGGQARISGNTIYF.

This clonotype came up many times. The CDR3 here is CASNLDTTSTDTQYF. For the CDR3, the DNA is TGTGCCAGCAACTTAGACACAACTAGCACAGATACGCAGTATTTT. The J gene is TRBJ2-3, the V gene TRBV6-6; the D is unclear. CDR3 size: 15 residues. The germline CDR1 and CDR2 sequences are MNHNY and SVGAGI (reference sequence). The germline V and J ends were trimmed by 7 bases and 0 bases, with 14 bases remaining between them.

This clonotype was detected many times. CDR3 bases: TGTGCCAGCAGTTACGACAGCAATCAGCCCCAGCATTTT. This sequence encodes CASSYDSNQPQHF. This rearrangement joins TRBV6-2 or TRBV6-3 to TRBJ1-5; unclear D gene. This CDR3 is 13 amino acids long. The germline gives CDR1 MNHEY, CDR2 SVGEGT. V was pared by 2 bases and J by 1 base, with 3 bases between.

This clonotype was seen only a few times. The chain uses TRBV11-2 and TRBJ1-6, with 10 bases aligning to TRBD1. The germline V gene has CDR1 SGHAT and CDR2 FQNNGV. The ends lost 3 bases at V and 8 bases at J; junction bases unmatched: 10. CDR3 length: 17 amino acids. CDR3 amino acids: CASSFTGTGAGDSPLHF. Written as DNA, the CDR3 is TGTGCCAGCAGCTTCACCGGGACAGGGGCAGGGGATTCACCCCTCCACTTT. Filled out from reference TRBV11-2 and TRBJ1-6, the complete variable domain reads EAGVAQSPRYKIIEKRQSVAFWCNPISGHATLYWYQQILGQGPKLLIQFQNNGVVDDSQLPKDRFSAERLKGVDSTLKIQPAKLEDSAVYLCASSFTGTGAGDSPLHFGNGTRLTVT.

The chain couples TRBV27 to TRBJ2-3; D is ambiguous. The CDR3 length is 17 residues. CDR1 MNHEY and CDR2 SMNVEV come from the germline V gene (reference sequence). Trimming shortened V by 4 bases and J by 3 bases, and 20 bases separated the two germline ends. The CDR3 spells CASSSPALAGKTDTQYF. The CDR3 nucleotides read TGTGCCAGCAGTTCACCCGCCCTGGCAGGCAAAACAGATACGCAGTATTTT.

There are a few counts of this clonotype. This chain links TRBV6-1 with TRBJ2-7, with D possibly matching TRBD2 (5 bases). The germline CDR1 and CDR2 sequences are MNHNS and SASEGT. The CDR3 runs to 14 residues. V lost 7 bases and J lost 1, with 14 bases in between. CDR3 coding DNA: TGTGCCAGCACCCTTTCTCGGGATTCCTACGAGCAGTACTTC. It codes for CASTLSRDSYEQYF.

The sample holds a few counts of this clonotype. This chain uses TRBV3-1 with TRBJ2-7; a weak D match, TRBD1 (7 bases). Germline CDR1 is LGHDT and CDR2 is YNNKEL (reference sequence). With 2 bases removed from V and 5 bases from J, the gap between germline ends came to 13 bases. The CDR3 has 14 amino acids. The CDR3 DNA reads TGTGCCAGCAGCCAATTCGGCGGGACAGACGAGCAGTACTTC. It yields the protein CASSQFGGTDEQYF.

This chain connects TRBV18 to TRBJ2-1; D unresolved. Germline lookup yields CDR1 KGHSH and CDR2 LQKENI. CDR3 length: 18 amino acids. V dropped 1 base and J dropped 0 bases, with 16 bases sitting between them. CDR3 DNA: TGTGCCAGCTCACCACTCCCGGGTTATGCCAGCTCCTACAATGAGCAGTTCTTC. This sequence encodes CASSPLPGYASSYNEQFF.

This clonotype was picked up many times. V usage is TRBV10-2 and J usage is TRBJ1-6; D remains unclear. CDR1 is WSHSY, CDR2 SAAADI, per germline. V dropped 6 bases and J dropped 5 bases, with 11 bases sitting between them. CDR3 length: 14 amino acids. This CDR3 is CASRRTDDNSPLHF. For the CDR3, the DNA is TGCGCCAGCAGGAGGACGGACGATAATTCACCCCTCCACTTT.

This clonotype appeared a few times. The V gene is TRBV29-1, the J gene TRBJ2-1; the D is unclear. Germline loops: CDR1 SQVTM, CDR2 ANQGSEA. V was trimmed by 2 bases and J by 9 bases, leaving 11 bases between them. The CDR3 sequence is 12 residues long. CDR3 residues: CSVEQLGREQFF. The CDR3 DNA reads TGCAGCGTTGAACAGCTTGGGCGTGAGCAGTTCTTC.

This clonotype occurred many times. The V call is TRBV6-5, the J call TRBJ1-2, with D hard to call. Trimming pared 0 bases from V and 0 bases from J, leaving 8 bases between. CDR1 MNHEY and CDR2 SVGAGI come from the germline V gene. The CDR3 is made up of 15 amino acids. The CDR3 here is CASSYSNSPNYGYTF. DNA for the CDR3: TGTGCCAGCAGTTACTCGAACAGTCCTAACTATGGCTACACCTTC.

The V gene is TRBV19, the J gene TRBJ2-1; D gene uncertain. The CDR3 is 14 amino acids. CDR1 is LNHDA, CDR2 SQIVND, per germline (reference sequence). Deletions cut 3 bases from V and 1 base from J, with 7 bases between. Written as DNA, the CDR3 is TGTGCCAGTAGTATTACAGAATCCTACAATGAGCAGTTCTTC. Translated: CASSITESYNEQFF.

V is TRBV5-1 and J is TRBJ2-2; 7 nucleotides align to TRBD2. CDR3 size: 13 residues. Germline V lookup: CDR1 SGHRS, CDR2 YFSETQ. The V gene end was trimmed by 5 bases and the J gene end by 7 bases; junction bases not matched to a gene: 5. The CDR3: CASSWGTIGELFF. The CDR3 nucleotides read TGCGCCAGCAGTTGGGGGACTATCGGGGAGCTGTTTTTT.

This clonotype has a handful of counts. The chain has TRBV5-1 and TRBJ2-1, with 12 bases lining up with TRBD2. Germline CDR1 is SGHRS and CDR2 is YFSETQ. The J segment lost 5 bases and the V segment lost 5 bases, leaving 2 bases of the junction unmatched. This CDR3 contains 14 residues. In DNA, the CDR3 is TGCGCCAGCAGACGACTAGCGGGGGACAATGAGCAGTTCTTC. Translation gives CASRRLAGDNEQFF.